A single sample is the source of the 20 T cell receptor beta chains below, sequenced in a study of T-cell reconstitution after alpha-beta-depleted transplantation in children. A library of TCRbeta sequences, prepared with unique molecular identifiers, was generated. TCRdb re-called the PCR reads with MiXCR, one entry per CDR3 protein. The table records hundreds of thousands of distinct CDR3 sequences, 10% to 15% of them present only once. The specimen comprised PBMCs, mostly from graft donor cells, sampled 360 days after TCRalphabeta/CD19-depleted stem cell transplant. The source of these receptors is a male patient under 18 who had a stem cell transplant for acute myeloid leukemia, so the T cells may come from the graft donor.

This chain links TRBV5-1 with TRBJ1-2; a possible D gene is TRBD1 (5 bases). V was trimmed by 0 bases and J by 6 bases, leaving 12 bases between them. From germline, CDR1 is SGHRS and CDR2 YFSETQ. CDR3 length: 14 amino acids. Here the CDR3 reads CASSLVGRVDGYTF. DNA of the CDR3: TGCGCCAGCAGCTTGGTTGGCAGGGTGGATGGCTACACCTTC.

The chain is built from TRBV6-1 and TRBJ2-7; D tentatively reads TRBD1 or TRBD2 (5 bases each). The CDR3 sequence is 15 residues long. The germline V gene encodes CDR1 MNHNS and CDR2 SASEGT. Trimming pared 4 bases from V and 0 bases from J, leaving 13 bases between. The CDR3 protein is CASSAPRDGSYEQYF. The CDR3 DNA sequence: TGTGCCAGCAGTGCCCCCCGGGACGGCTCCTACGAGCAGTACTTC.

This clonotype occurred many times. The chain recombines TRBV29-1 with TRBJ1-1; D unresolved. This CDR3 has 11 amino acids. V was pared by 7 bases and J by 5 bases, with 11 bases between. The germline V gene has CDR1 SQVTM and CDR2 ANQGSEA. The CDR3 region is CSAIMGTEAFF. Written as DNA, the CDR3 is TGCAGCGCCATCATGGGGACTGAAGCTTTCTTT.

The V gene is TRBV19, the J gene TRBJ2-1; 9 bases are a match to TRBD1. Germline values: CDR1 LNHDA, CDR2 SQIVND (reference sequence). The CDR3 consists of 14 residues. Losses at the gene ends were 8 bases for V and 5 bases for J; bases not matched to a gene: 7. The CDR3 spells CASFPGQGHNEQFF. CDR3 DNA: TGTGCCAGTTTTCCGGGACAGGGTCACAATGAGCAGTTCTTC.

The chain uses TRBV7-2 and TRBJ1-5; 7 bases map to TRBD1. With V trimmed by 5 bases and J by 6 bases, 10 bases remained unmatched. Germline V gene lookup returns CDR1 SGHTA and CDR2 FQGNSA. CDR3 length: 15 amino acids. The CDR3 nucleotides read TGTGCCAGCAGCCCCTCGACAGGGATAAGTCAGCCCCAGCATTTT. Amino acids: CASSPSTGISQPQHF.

This clonotype was seen just once. V gene TRBV20-1 combines with J gene TRBJ1-1; D remains ambiguous. CDR1 and CDR2 (germline): DFQATT, SNEGSKA (reference sequence). The length of the CDR3 is 13 residues. V was trimmed by 1 base and J by 7 bases, leaving 13 bases between them. CDR3 residues: CSARGSYLFEAFF. The CDR3 DNA reads TGCAGTGCTAGAGGGTCTTACTTGTTTGAAGCTTTCTTT.

This clonotype was picked up a small number of times. J is TRBJ1-4 and V is TRBV7-9; no firm D call. The CDR3 is 13 residues long. The V end was cut by 5 bases, the J end by 8 bases, with 12 bases between. Germline assignment: CDR1 SEHNR and CDR2 FQNEAQ (reference sequence). In DNA, the CDR3 is TGTGCCAGCAGCCTCGGGTATGGCGAAAAACTGTTTTTT. This gives the protein CASSLGYGEKLFF.

This clonotype was detected a few times. The V call is TRBV27, the J call TRBJ1-6; 12 bases fit TRBD1. V dropped 2 bases and J dropped 9; count of bases not matched to a gene: 14. CDR3 length: 19 residues. CDR1 is MNHEY, CDR2 SMNVEV, per germline (reference sequence). In nucleotides, the CDR3 is TGTGCCAGCAGTTTAAGTAGTCCGGGACAGGGGGCGCGAGGTTCACCCCTCCACTTT. Residues: CASSLSSPGQGARGSPLHF.

The gene calls are TRBV20-1 and TRBJ2-7, with 10 bases that match TRBD2. J lost 0 bases, V lost 5 bases, and 7 bases had no gene match. Germline loops: CDR1 DFQATT, CDR2 SNEGSKA (reference sequence). There are 15 residues in the CDR3. CDR3 amino acids: CSARRLAGLSYEQYF. The DNA for the CDR3 is TGCAGTGCTCGACGACTAGCGGGCCTCTCCTACGAGCAGTACTTC.

The table lists this clonotype with many counts. The genes are TRBV29-1 and TRBJ2-1, with D maybe TRBD1 (7 bases). The V end lost 7 bases, the J end lost 9 bases, and 22 bases lay between the germline ends. This CDR3 has 14 amino acids. CDR1 is SQVTM, CDR2 ANQGSEA, per germline. The CDR3 is CSAGGTSRWVEQFF. The CDR3 coding sequence is TGCAGCGCAGGGGGGACTTCCCGCTGGGTTGAGCAGTTCTTC.

V usage is TRBV7-3 and J usage is TRBJ2-2; D may be TRBD1 (5 bases). The CDR3 consists of 14 residues. In germline, CDR1 is SGHTA, CDR2 FQGTGA. V was pared by 5 bases and J by 5 bases, with 12 bases between. DNA for the CDR3: TGTGCCAGCAGCCCTAAGGGGTCGACCGGGGAGCTGTTTTTT. This encodes CASSPKGSTGELFF.

The genes are TRBV28 and TRBJ2-5, with D perhaps TRBD2 (6 bases). The germline gives CDR1 MDHEN, CDR2 SYDVKM. V lost 4 bases to trimming and J lost 5 bases, with 11 bases between them. The CDR3 is 13 residues long. CDR3 bases: TGTGCCAGCAGTTGGCGGGGTACGGAGACCCAGTACTTC. Amino acid sequence: CASSWRGTETQYF. The full variable domain, its missing parts supplied by reference TRBV28 and TRBJ2-5, is DVKVTQSSRYLVKRTGEKVFLECVQDMDHENMFWYRQDPGLGLRLIYFSYDVKMKEKGDIPEGYSVSREKKERFSLILESASTNQTSMYLCASSWRGTETQYFGPGTRLLVL.

Ten or more counts support this clonotype. J is TRBJ1-2 and V is TRBV5-5; D is perhaps TRBD1 (6 bases). The CDR3 consists of 17 residues. Germline V gene data show CDR1 as SGHKS and CDR2 as YYEKEE (reference sequence). V lost 0 bases to trimming and J lost 2 bases, with 17 bases between them. CDR3 coding DNA: TGTGCCAGCAGCTTGGCCCTGGGCGCAGGGGCGAACTATGGCTACACCTTC. Encoded protein: CASSLALGAGANYGYTF. Looking up the rest from reference TRBV5-5 and TRBJ1-2 gives the full variable domain: DAGVTQSPTHLIKTRGQQVTLRCSPISGHKSVSWYQQVLGQGPQFIFQYYEKEERGRGNFPDRFSARQFPNYSSELNVNALLLGDSALYLCASSLALGAGANYGYTFGSGTRLTVV.

This clonotype appeared a few times. This sequence joins TRBV19 and TRBJ2-5; D is unclear. CDR1 is LNHDA, CDR2 SQIVND, per germline (reference sequence). The CDR3 spans 13 residues. Trimming left V 1 base short and J 5 bases short, with 8 bases between. In nucleotides, the CDR3 is TGTGCCAGTAGTATAGGCCCGCGGGAGACCCAGTACTTC. As protein: CASSIGPRETQYF.

The table lists this clonotype with many counts. The CDR3 region has the DNA TGTGCCAGCAGTTTGACCGGCCGTGAAGATACGCAGTATTTT. Its translation is CASSLTGREDTQYF. V and J are TRBV12-3 or TRBV12-4 and TRBJ2-3; D is uncertain. The length of the CDR3 is 14 residues. V dropped 3 bases and J dropped 5 bases, with 12 bases sitting between them.

For this clonotype: This may be a read error: a much more frequent sequence differs by one nucleotide. The V and J genes are TRBV28 and TRBJ2-5; tentatively, D is TRBD2 (6 bases). The CDR3 spans 12 residues. The germline gives CDR1 MDHEN, CDR2 SYDVKM. CDR3 DNA sequence: TGTGCCAGCACTAGCGCGCAAGAGACCCTGTACTTC. It is translated as CASTSAQETLYF.

The chain uses TRBV6-1 and TRBJ2-1; D may be TRBD1 (6 bases). The CDR3 length is 14 residues. Germline V gene lookup returns CDR1 MNHNS and CDR2 SASEGT. Between the trimmed V and J ends, which lost 6 bases and 1 base, there was a span of 10 bases. The CDR3, as DNA: TGTGCCAGCAGCAGGGGAGAATCCTACAATGAGCAGTTCTTC. Its translation is CASSRGESYNEQFF.

This clonotype was seen repeatedly, ten times or more. J is TRBJ2-7 and V is TRBV10-2, with 8 bases fitting TRBD1. Unmatched junction bases numbered 6, after V lost 6 bases and J lost 2 bases. The CDR3 is made up of 14 amino acids. The germline V gene encodes CDR1 WSHSY and CDR2 SAAADI. This CDR3 reads CASREGTGPYEQYF. DNA of the CDR3: TGCGCCAGCAGGGAGGGGACAGGACCCTACGAGCAGTACTTC.

In this sample, this clonotype turned up a few times. This sequence joins TRBV7-6 and TRBJ1-6; D gene unclear. The V and J ends lost 3 bases and 5 bases respectively, with 11 bases between them. This CDR3 contains 15 residues. The germline gives CDR1 SGHVS, CDR2 FNYEAQ. This CDR3 reads CASSLVGLDNSPLHF. The CDR3 bases are TGTGCCAGCAGCTTGGTGGGCCTCGATAATTCACCCCTCCACTTT.

This clonotype was observed a handful of times. J is TRBJ2-7 and V is TRBV12-3 or TRBV12-4, with D possibly TRBD2 on 5 matching bases. The CDR3 sequence is 14 residues long. Trimming cost V 2 bases and J 7 bases, with 15 bases left between them. CDR3 sequence: CASSLNYRTGEQYF. The CDR3 DNA follows: TGTGCCAGCAGTTTAAATTACCGAACGGGGGAGCAGTACTTC.